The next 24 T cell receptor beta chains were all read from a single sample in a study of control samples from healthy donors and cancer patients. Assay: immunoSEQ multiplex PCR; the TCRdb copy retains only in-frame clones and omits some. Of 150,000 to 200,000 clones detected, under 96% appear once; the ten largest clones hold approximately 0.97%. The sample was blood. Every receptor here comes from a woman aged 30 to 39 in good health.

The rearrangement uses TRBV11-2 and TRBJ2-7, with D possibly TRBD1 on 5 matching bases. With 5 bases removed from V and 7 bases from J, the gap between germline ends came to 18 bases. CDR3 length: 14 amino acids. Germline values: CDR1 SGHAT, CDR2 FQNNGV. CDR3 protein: CASSLLRASDEQYF. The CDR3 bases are TGTGCCAGCAGCCTACTCAGGGCCTCGGATGAGCAGTACTTC.

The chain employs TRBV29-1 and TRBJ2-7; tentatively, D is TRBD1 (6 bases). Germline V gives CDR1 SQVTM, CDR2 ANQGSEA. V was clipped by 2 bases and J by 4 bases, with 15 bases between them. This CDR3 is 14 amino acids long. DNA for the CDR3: TGCAGCGTTGAATCGCAGGGGATCGGGTACGAGCAGTACTTC. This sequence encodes CSVESQGIGYEQYF.

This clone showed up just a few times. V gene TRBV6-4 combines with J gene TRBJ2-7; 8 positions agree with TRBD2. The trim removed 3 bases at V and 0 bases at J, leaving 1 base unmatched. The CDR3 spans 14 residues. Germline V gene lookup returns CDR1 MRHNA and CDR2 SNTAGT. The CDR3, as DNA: TGTGCCAGCAGTGAAACTAGCGGCTCCTACGAGCAGTACTTC. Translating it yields CASSETSGSYEQYF.

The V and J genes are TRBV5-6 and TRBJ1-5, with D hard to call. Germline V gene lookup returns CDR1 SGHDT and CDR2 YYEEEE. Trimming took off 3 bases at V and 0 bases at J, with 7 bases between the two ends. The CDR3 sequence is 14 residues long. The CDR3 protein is CASSSLYSNQPQHF. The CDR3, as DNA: TGTGCCAGCAGCTCCCTATATAGCAATCAGCCCCAGCATTTT.

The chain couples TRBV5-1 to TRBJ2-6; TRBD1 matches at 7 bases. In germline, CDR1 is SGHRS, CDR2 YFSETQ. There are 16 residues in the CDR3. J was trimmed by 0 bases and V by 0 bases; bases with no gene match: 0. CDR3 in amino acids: CASSLGQGSGANVLTF. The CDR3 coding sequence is TGCGCCAGCAGCTTGGGACAGGGCTCTGGGGCCAACGTCCTGACTTTC. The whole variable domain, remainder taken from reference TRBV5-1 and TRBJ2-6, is KAGVTQTPRYLIKTRGQQVTLSCSPISGHRSVSWYQQTPGQGLQFLFEYFSETQRNKGNFPGRFSGRQFSNSRSEMNVSTLELGDSALYLCASSLGQGSGANVLTFGAGSRLTVL.

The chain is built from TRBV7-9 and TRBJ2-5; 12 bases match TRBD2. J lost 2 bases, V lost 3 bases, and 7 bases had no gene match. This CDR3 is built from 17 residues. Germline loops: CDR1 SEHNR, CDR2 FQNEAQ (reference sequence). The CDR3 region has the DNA TGTGCCAGCAGCTTCACCTCCGGACTAGCGGGACAAGAGACCCAGTACTTC. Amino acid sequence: CASSFTSGLAGQETQYF.

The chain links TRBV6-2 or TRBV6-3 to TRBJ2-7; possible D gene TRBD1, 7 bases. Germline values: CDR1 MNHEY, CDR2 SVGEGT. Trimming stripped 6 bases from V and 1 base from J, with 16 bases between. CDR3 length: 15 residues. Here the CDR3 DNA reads TGTGCCAGCAGCACTCAGCCAGGGGGGTCCTACGAGCAGTACTTC. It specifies CASSTQPGGSYEQYF.

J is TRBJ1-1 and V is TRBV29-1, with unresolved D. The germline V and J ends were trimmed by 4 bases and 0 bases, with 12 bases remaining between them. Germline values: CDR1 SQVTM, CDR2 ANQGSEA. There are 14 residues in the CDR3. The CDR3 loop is CSVVGQRMNTEAFF. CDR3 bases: TGCAGCGTTGTAGGGCAGAGAATGAACACTGAAGCTTTCTTT.

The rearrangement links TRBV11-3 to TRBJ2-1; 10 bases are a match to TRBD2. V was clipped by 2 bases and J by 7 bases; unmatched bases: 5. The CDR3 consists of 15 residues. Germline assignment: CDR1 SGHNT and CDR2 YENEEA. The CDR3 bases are TGTGCCAGCAGCTTACGACTAGCGGGTTTTAATGAGCAGTTCTTC. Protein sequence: CASSLRLAGFNEQFF.

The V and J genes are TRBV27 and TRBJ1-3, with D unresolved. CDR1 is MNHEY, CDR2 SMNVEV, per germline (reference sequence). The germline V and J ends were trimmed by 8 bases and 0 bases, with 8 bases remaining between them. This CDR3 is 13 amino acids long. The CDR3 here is CASRAISGNTIYF. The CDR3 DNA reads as TGTGCCAGCCGGGCTATCTCTGGAAACACCATATATTTT.

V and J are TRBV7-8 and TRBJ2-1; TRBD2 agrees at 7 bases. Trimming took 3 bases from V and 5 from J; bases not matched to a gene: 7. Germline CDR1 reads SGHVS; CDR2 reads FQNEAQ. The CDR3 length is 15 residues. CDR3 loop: CASSFPGTINNEQFF. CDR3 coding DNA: TGTGCCAGCAGCTTCCCCGGGACTATAAACAATGAGCAGTTCTTC. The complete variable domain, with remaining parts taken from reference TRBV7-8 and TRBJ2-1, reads GAGVSQSPRYKVAKRGQDVALRCDPISGHVSLFWYQQALGQGPEFLTYFQNEAQLDKSGLPSDRFFAERPEGSVSTLKIQRTQQEDSAVYLCASSFPGTINNEQFFGPGTRLTVL.

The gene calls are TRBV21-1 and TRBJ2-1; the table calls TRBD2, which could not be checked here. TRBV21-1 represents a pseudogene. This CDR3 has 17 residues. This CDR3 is CLASGRSNPTRYNEQFF. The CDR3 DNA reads TGTCTGGCCAGCGGGAGAAGTAATCCTACGAGATACAATGAGCAGTTCTTC.

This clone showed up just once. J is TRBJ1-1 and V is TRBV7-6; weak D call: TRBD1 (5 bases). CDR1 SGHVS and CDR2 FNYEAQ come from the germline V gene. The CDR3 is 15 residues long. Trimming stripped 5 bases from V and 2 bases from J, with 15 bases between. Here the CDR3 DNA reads TGTGCCAGCAGCCTACGGGAGGGGCGAAACACTGAAGCTTTCTTT. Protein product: CASSLREGRNTEAFF.

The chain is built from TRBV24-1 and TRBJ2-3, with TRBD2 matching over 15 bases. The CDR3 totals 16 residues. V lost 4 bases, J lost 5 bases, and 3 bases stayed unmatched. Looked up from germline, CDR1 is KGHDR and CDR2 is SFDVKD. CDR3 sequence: CATSDPGLAGGDTQYF. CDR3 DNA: TGTGCCACCAGTGACCCGGGACTAGCGGGGGGAGATACGCAGTATTTT.

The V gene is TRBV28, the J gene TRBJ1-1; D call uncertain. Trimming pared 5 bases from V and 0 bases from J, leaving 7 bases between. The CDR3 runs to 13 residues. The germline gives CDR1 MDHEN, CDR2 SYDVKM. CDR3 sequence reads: CASSMDLNTEAFF. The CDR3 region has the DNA TGTGCCAGCAGTATGGACCTGAACACTGAAGCTTTCTTT.

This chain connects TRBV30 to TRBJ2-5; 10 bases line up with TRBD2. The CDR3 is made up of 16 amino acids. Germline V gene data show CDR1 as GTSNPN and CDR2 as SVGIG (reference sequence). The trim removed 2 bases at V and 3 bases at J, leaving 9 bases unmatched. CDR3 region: CAWSLLSGGFKETQYF. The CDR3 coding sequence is TGTGCCTGGAGTTTGCTTAGCGGGGGGTTCAAAGAGACCCAGTACTTC.

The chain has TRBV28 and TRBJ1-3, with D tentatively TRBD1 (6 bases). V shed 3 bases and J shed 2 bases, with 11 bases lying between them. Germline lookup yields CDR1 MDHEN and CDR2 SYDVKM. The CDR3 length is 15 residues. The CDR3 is CASSFSGGPGNTIYF. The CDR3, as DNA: TGTGCCAGCAGTTTCTCCGGGGGCCCTGGAAACACCATATATTTT.

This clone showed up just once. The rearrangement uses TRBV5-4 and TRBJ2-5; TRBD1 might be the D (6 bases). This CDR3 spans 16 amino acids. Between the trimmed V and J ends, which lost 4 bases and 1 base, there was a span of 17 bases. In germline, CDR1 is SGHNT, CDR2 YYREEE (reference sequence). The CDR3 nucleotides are TGTGCCAGCAGCCCCCACAGGGCCCTAATCCAAGAGACCCAGTACTTC. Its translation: CASSPHRALIQETQYF.

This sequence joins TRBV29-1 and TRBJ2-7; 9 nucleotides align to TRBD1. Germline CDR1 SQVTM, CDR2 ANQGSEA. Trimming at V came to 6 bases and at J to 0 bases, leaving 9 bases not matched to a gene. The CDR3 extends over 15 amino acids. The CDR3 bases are TGCAGCGTGGTTGTGACAGGGGGTCGCTCCTACGAGCAGTACTTC. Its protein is CSVVVTGGRSYEQYF.

DNA of the CDR3: TGTGCCAGCAGTGCACTGGGACAGGGTATCAATTCACCCCTCCACTTT. Encoded protein: CASSALGQGINSPLHF. V gene TRBV6-1 combines with J gene TRBJ1-6; 9 positions match TRBD1. V shed 4 bases, J shed 7 bases, and the junction held 8 bases outside the gene matches. Germline assignment: CDR1 MNHNS and CDR2 SASEGT. There are 16 residues in the CDR3.

CDR3 sequence reads: CASSQGLGTDEKLFF. CDR3 DNA sequence: TGTGCCAGCAGCCAGGGTCTCGGGACAGACGAAAAACTGTTTTTT. The chain recombines TRBV4-2 with TRBJ1-4; TRBD1 aligns across 7 bases. Trimming took 3 bases from V and 8 from J; bases not matched to a gene: 9. This CDR3 has 15 residues. Germline V gene data show CDR1 as LGHNA and CDR2 as YNFKEQ.

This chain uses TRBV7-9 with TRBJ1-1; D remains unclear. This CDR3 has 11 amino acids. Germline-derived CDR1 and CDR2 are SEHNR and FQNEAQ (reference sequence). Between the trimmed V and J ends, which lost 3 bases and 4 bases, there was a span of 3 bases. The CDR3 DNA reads TGTGCCAGCAGCTTTCGCACTGAAGCTTTCTTT. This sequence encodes CASSFRTEAFF.

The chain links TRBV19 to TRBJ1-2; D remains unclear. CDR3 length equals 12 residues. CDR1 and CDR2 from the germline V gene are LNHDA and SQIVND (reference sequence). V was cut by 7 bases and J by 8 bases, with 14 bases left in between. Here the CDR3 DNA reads TGTGCCAGTACCGGGATCCCTCCGGGCTACACCTTC. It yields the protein CASTGIPPGYTF.

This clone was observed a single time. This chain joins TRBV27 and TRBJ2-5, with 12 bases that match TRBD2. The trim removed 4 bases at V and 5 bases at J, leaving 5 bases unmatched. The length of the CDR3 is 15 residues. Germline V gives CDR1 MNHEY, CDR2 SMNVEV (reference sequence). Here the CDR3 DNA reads TGTGCCAGCAGTTCTCTAGCGGGGGGGTTCGAGACCCAGTACTTC. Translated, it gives CASSSLAGGFETQYF.